This passage covers 22 T cell receptor beta chains from one sample sequenced in a study of OX40 agonist ivuxolimab in advanced cancers. The protocol used for the library was the immunoSEQ multiplex PCR assay. TCRdb retrieved this table from immuneACCESS and kept in-frame rearrangements only. Not all clones are present; in checked studies, unresolved V genes account for under half, and no reason is known for the remainder. The sample table shows 25,000 or so clones, and around nine tenths are seen once. In total, the top ten clones hold approximately 10% of the sample. The sequencing here drew on CD4+ or CD8+ T cells sorted from blood, taken in a trial of the OX40 agonist ivuxolimab. These receptors were collected from an adult with an advanced solid tumor such as melanoma, head and neck, liver or kidney cancer.

The chain has TRBV5-1 and TRBJ2-5, with 8 nucleotides matching TRBD2. The CDR3 is 15 residues long. The V and J ends lost 4 bases and 1 base, in that order; junction bases with no gene match: 6. Germline lookup yields CDR1 SGHRS and CDR2 YFSETQ. CDR3 bases: TGCGCCAGCAGCATCCTCCTAGCGGGCCAAGAGACCCAGTACTTC. The encoded protein is CASSILLAGQETQYF.

This clone was seen a handful of times. The rearrangement uses TRBV11-2 and TRBJ1-1; the match to TRBD1 covers 8 bases. CDR1 and CDR2 from the germline V gene are SGHAT and FQNNGV. This CDR3 has 15 amino acids. V trimming: 5 bases; J trimming: 7 bases; junction bases outside the gene matches: 12. CDR3 DNA: TGTGCCAGCAGCCGGAGACGGACAGGGTTGGATGAAGCTTTCTTT. This translates into CASSRRRTGLDEAFF.

Regarding this clone: At one end, the junction sequence differs from germline, possibly due to a read error. The rearrangement uses TRBV4-2 and TRBJ2-2, with D unresolved. The CDR3 totals 14 residues. The germline V gene encodes CDR1 LGHNA and CDR2 YNFKEQ. CDR3 nucleotides: TGTGCCAGCAGCCATAGGGCGAAGACCGGGGAGCTGTTTTTT. As protein: CASSHRAKTGELFF.

The chain is built from TRBV11-2 and TRBJ1-3; D unclear. Germline V gives CDR1 SGHAT, CDR2 FQNNGV. The V gene lost 1 base and the J gene lost 4 bases, with 8 bases spanning the gap. The CDR3 covers 14 residues. CDR3 DNA: TGTGCCAGCAGCTTAGCGCCGACCGGAAACACCATATATTTT. Amino acid sequence: CASSLAPTGNTIYF.

A single count supports this clone. This chain links TRBV4-2 with TRBJ2-1; D unresolved. V was pared by 1 base and J by 1 base, with 8 bases between. This CDR3 contains 15 residues. Germline V gene lookup returns CDR1 LGHNA and CDR2 YNFKEQ. In nucleotides, the CDR3 is TGTGCCAGCAGCCAAGTGTATGATTCCTACAATGAGCAGTTCTTC. As protein: CASSQVYDSYNEQFF.

This sequence joins TRBV7-8 and TRBJ1-2, with D unclear. Germline assignment: CDR1 SGHVS and CDR2 FQNEAQ. The V gene lost 0 bases and the J gene lost 1 base, with 6 bases spanning the gap. The CDR3 runs to 14 residues. In DNA, the CDR3 is TGTGCCAGCAGCTTAGCTACCAGTAACTATGGCTACACCTTC. It translates to CASSLATSNYGYTF. The entire variable domain, with the rest obtained from reference TRBV7-8 and TRBJ1-2, is as follows: GAGVSQSPRYKVAKRGQDVALRCDPISGHVSLFWYQQALGQGPEFLTYFQNEAQLDKSGLPSDRFFAERPEGSVSTLKIQRTQQEDSAVYLCASSLATSNYGYTFGSGTRLTVV.

The genes are TRBV18 and TRBJ2-7, with TRBD1 identical over 9 bases. Germline CDR1 and CDR2: KGHSH and LQKENI. CDR3 length equals 15 residues. V lost 5 bases to trimming and J lost 6 bases; unmatched junction nucleotides: 11. CDR3 region: CASSGTGQGRGEQYF. The CDR3 nucleotides read TGTGCCAGCTCAGGGACGGGACAGGGTCGAGGCGAGCAGTACTTC.

The rearrangement joins TRBV18 to TRBJ2-2; 11 nucleotides agree with TRBD1. This CDR3 is 16 amino acids long. After removal of 6 bases from V and 5 bases from J, the junction contained 8 bases not matched to a gene. Looked up from germline, CDR1 is KGHSH and CDR2 is LQKENI. The CDR3 DNA sequence: TGTGCCAGCTCGCGCCCCGGGACAGGGGGAACCGGGGAGCTGTTTTTT. It translates to CASSRPGTGGTGELFF.

The chain couples TRBV28 to TRBJ2-2, with D perhaps matching TRBD2 (6 bases). Deletions cut 4 bases from V and 7 bases from J, with 16 bases between. The CDR3 has 15 residues. Germline V gives CDR1 MDHEN, CDR2 SYDVKM. CDR3 region: CASSSPTSLGGELFF. As DNA, the CDR3 is TGTGCCAGCAGTTCCCCGACTAGTTTGGGCGGGGAGCTGTTTTTT.

The chain couples TRBV28 to TRBJ2-5; tentatively, D is TRBD1 (6 bases). The CDR3 has 14 residues. Germline V gene sequence: CDR1 MDHEN, CDR2 SYDVKM. The ends were cut back, 6 bases at V and 3 bases at J, with 14 bases in the middle. This CDR3 reads CASRPGTFEETQYF. In DNA, the CDR3 is TGTGCCAGCAGACCCGGGACATTCGAAGAGACCCAGTACTTC.

V is TRBV15 and J is TRBJ1-2; 8 bases map to TRBD1. The J segment lost 8 bases and the V segment lost 0 bases, leaving 11 bases of the junction unmatched. The germline CDR1 and CDR2 sequences are LNHNV and YYDKDF (reference sequence). CDR3 length: 16 amino acids. The CDR3 sequence: CATSRDRDRGSNGYTF. Written as DNA, the CDR3 is TGTGCCACCAGCAGAGATCGTGACAGGGGATCGAACGGCTACACCTTC. Looking up the rest from reference TRBV15 and TRBJ1-2 gives the full variable domain: DAMVIQNPRYQVTQFGKPVTLSCSQTLNHNVMYWYQQKSSQAPKLLFHYYDKDFNNEADTPDNFQSRRPNTSFCFLDIRSPGLGDTAMYLCATSRDRDRGSNGYTFGSGTRLTVV.

The V call is TRBV28, the J call TRBJ1-3; D may be TRBD1 (5 bases). V shed 6 bases and J shed 3 bases, with 12 bases lying between them. Germline values: CDR1 MDHEN, CDR2 SYDVKM. The CDR3 contains 14 residues. The CDR3 DNA is TGTGCCAGCAGCTCCACGGGACTTGGAAACACCATATATTTT. This encodes CASSSTGLGNTIYF.

This chain connects TRBV12-5 to TRBJ2-5; 8 nucleotides align to TRBD2. This CDR3 is built from 15 residues. Germline V gene sequence: CDR1 LGHNT, CDR2 FRNRAP. J gave up 5 bases and V 0 bases, and 5 bases lay outside the gene matches. The DNA for the CDR3 is TGTGCTAGTGGTTTGGTACGGGGGGGCAGGGAGACCCAGTACTTC. Translation: CASGLVRGGRETQYF. Drawing the rest from reference TRBV12-5 and TRBJ2-5, the complete variable domain is DARVTQTPRHKVTEMGQEVTMRCQPILGHNTVFWYRQTMMQGLELLAYFRNRAPLDDSGMPKDRFSAEMPDATLATLKIQPSEPRDSAVYFCASGLVRGGRETQYFGPGTRLLVL.

This chain uses TRBV5-1 with TRBJ2-1, with D unresolved. The V and J ends lost 7 bases and 6 bases respectively, with 17 bases between them. This CDR3 is built from 14 residues. Germline assignment: CDR1 SGHRS and CDR2 YFSETQ. CDR3 protein: CASLGSFLVNEQFF. Here the CDR3 DNA reads TGCGCCAGCCTAGGGTCCTTTCTAGTCAATGAGCAGTTCTTC.

The chain recombines TRBV7-9 with TRBJ2-7; D is possibly TRBD1 or TRBD2 (5 bases each). CDR1 and CDR2 from the germline V gene are SEHNR and FQNEAQ (reference sequence). Trimming took 5 bases from V and 2 from J, leaving 16 bases between them. The CDR3 is made up of 15 amino acids. CDR3 DNA: TGTGCCAGCAGCCCGGCCGGGCAGGGAGCCTACGAGCAGTACTTC. Its protein is CASSPAGQGAYEQYF.

The CDR3 DNA is TGTGCCAGCAGCTTAAAGCTAGCGGGGAAAGAGACCCAGTACTTC. Amino acids: CASSLKLAGKETQYF. The J gene is TRBJ2-5, the V gene TRBV7-2; 9 positions agree with TRBD2. The ends lost 2 bases at V and 3 bases at J; junction bases unmatched: 4. The CDR3 sequence is 15 residues long. Germline assignment: CDR1 SGHTA and CDR2 FQGNSA.

This clone was counted only a few times. V is TRBV18 and J is TRBJ2-7, with 8 bases fitting TRBD2. V lost 0 bases, J lost 4 bases, and 8 bases stayed unmatched. CDR3 size: 16 residues. The germline CDR1 and CDR2 sequences are KGHSH and LQKENI. CDR3 nucleotide sequence: TGTGCCAGCTCACCACCGGGAGCGGGAGTCTTATACGAGCAGTACTTC. Translation: CASSPPGAGVLYEQYF. The whole variable domain, remainder taken from reference TRBV18 and TRBJ2-7, is NAGVMQNPRHLVRRRGQEARLRCSPMKGHSHVYWYRQLPEEGLKFMVYLQKENIIDESGMPKERFSAEFPKEGPSILRIQQVVRGDSAAYFCASSPPGAGVLYEQYFGPGTRLTVT.

The chain employs TRBV2 and TRBJ2-6; 7 bases are shared with TRBD1. The CDR3 consists of 15 residues. Per the germline V gene, CDR1 is SNHLY and CDR2 is FYNNEI. After removal of 5 bases from V and 2 bases from J, the junction contained 3 bases not matched to a gene. CDR3 in amino acids: CASSIGQAGANVLTF. The CDR3 region has the DNA TGTGCCAGCAGTATCGGACAGGCTGGGGCCAACGTCCTGACTTTC. Complete variable domain (other parts from reference TRBV2 and TRBJ2-6): EPEVTQTPSHQVTQMGQEVILRCVPISNHLYFYWYRQILGQKVEFLVSFYNNEISEKSEIFDDQFSVERPDGSNFTLKIRSTKLEDSAMYFCASSIGQAGANVLTFGAGSRLTVL.

This rearrangement joins TRBV7-3 to TRBJ2-1, with 8 bases aligning to TRBD2. Per the germline V gene, CDR1 is SGHTA and CDR2 is FQGTGA. Germline trimming cut 4 bases from V and 3 bases from J; bases unmatched to any gene: 5. The CDR3 runs to 15 residues. CDR3 in DNA: TGTGCCAGCAGCTCCCAAGCGGGAGACTACAATGAGCAGTTCTTC. This encodes CASSSQAGDYNEQFF.

V and J are TRBV27 and TRBJ2-7, with no clear D. Looked up from germline, CDR1 is MNHEY and CDR2 is SMNVEV (reference sequence). V lost 9 bases, J lost 1 base, and 4 bases lay in between. The CDR3 is 10 residues long. The CDR3: CARRSYEQYF. CDR3 coding DNA: TGTGCCAGACGATCCTACGAGCAGTACTTC.

CDR3 in DNA: TGTGCCAGCAGCTTAGGTTTCGCAAATGAAAAACTGTTTTTT. Amino acids: CASSLGFANEKLFF. This chain links TRBV11-3 with TRBJ1-4; D unclear. The ends were cut back, 1 base at V and 5 bases at J, with 8 bases in the middle. The CDR3 covers 14 residues. Germline V gene lookup returns CDR1 SGHNT and CDR2 YENEEA.

CDR3 amino acids: CASSLGSTTNEKLFF. CDR3 DNA: TGTGCCAGCAGCTTAGGGTCTACAACTAATGAAAAACTGTTTTTT. This sequence joins TRBV7-2 and TRBJ1-4; no firm D call. CDR3 length equals 15 residues. Germline V gene lookup returns CDR1 SGHTA and CDR2 FQGNSA. V lost 1 base to trimming and J lost 0 bases, with 6 bases between them.